The following is a T cell receptor beta chain sequence with its context. Authors' processing steps: Using reference gene primer amplification, nucleated cell counts were estimated. This table comes from immunoSEQ multiplex PCR, and its TCRdb copy is limited to in-frame clones, with some not included. The DNA was the basis for D and trimming; V, J and clone size are from that table. The sample gives roughly 80,000 clones, 65% to 85% of which show up once; approximately 5.8% is in the top ten. This sample was taken from a study of blood T cell repertoires in COVID-19. Background on the study: The study drew acute and convalescent COVID-19 samples from the United States, Italy and Spain. PBMCs, B-cell-depleted T cells, or T cells provided the cDNA or gDNA that made up the material.

Sequenced input: peripheral blood. The source of this sequence is a man aged 60 to 75 with active or convalescent COVID-19.

CDR3 region: CASSRGQYNSPLHF. CDR3 sequence (DNA): TGTGCCAGCAGCCGCGGACAATATAATTCACCCCTCCACTTT. The rearrangement links TRBV6-5 to TRBJ1-6; the D gene is possibly TRBD1 (5 bases). Germline CDR1 MNHEY, CDR2 SVGAGI. With 6 bases removed from V and 4 bases from J, the gap between germline ends came to 10 bases. CDR3 length: 14 amino acids.